Given below is one TCR beta chain in context. Its antigen remains undetermined. No much larger clone is present one base from it, and per-base qualities are unavailable. For TCRbeta CDR3 sequencing, genomic DNA was extracted from sorted cells using the QIAGEN DNeasy Blood and Tissue Kit. High-throughput TCRbeta CDR3 sequencing, which included PCR amplification with bias correction and internal controls, was done commercially through immunoSEQ. From the authors' description of their analysis: A unique productive TCRbeta sequence was defined by the CDR3 nucleotide sequence when primers matched, and otherwise by the CDR3 amino acid sequence together with the Vbeta and Jbeta genes. To correct sorting error, sequences shared between sorted populations at a frequency ratio of 2:1 or less were removed; the rest were assigned to the higher population. Donor-reactive sequences were defined as at least 5-fold expanded in CFSE-low cells versus unstimulated cells, with frequency of at least 0.01% in CFSE-low cells. Repertoire divergence was quantified by Jensen-Shannon divergence calculated from the top 100 TCRbeta sequences ranked by frequency. For samples with multiple sequencing runs, sorting error was corrected separately for each run before the runs were pooled. In its TCRdb copy, this immuneACCESS table keeps in-frame sequences only and misses some clones. Where compared with another copy, unresolved V genes explain less than half of these, and the others have no known cause. V, J and clone size derive from that table, while D and trimming were established from the DNA sequence. The table for this sample lists about 120,000 clones; almost 95% of them were counted only once. Together, the top ten hold roughly 0.63% of the sample.

Sequences WNHNN (CDR1) and SYGVQD (CDR2) are obtained from the germline V gene (reference sequence). After removal of 8 bases from V and 4 bases from J, the junction retains 8 bases not matched to a gene. Counted from cysteine to phenylalanine, this CDR3 has 15 amino acids. The retained sequence is limited to the CDR3, 45 bases, with the frame set at the first base. The sample comes from a study of Tregs in tolerant kidney transplant recipients (dated by TCRdb to the late 2010s). Notes on the research overall: The study used TCRbeta sequencing to identify donor-specific regulatory T cells before combined kidney and bone marrow transplantation, then tracked those cells after transplant. TCRbeta repertoire sequencing was used in 3 healthy controls to compare several ways of expanding Tregs specific for an allogeneic donor.

Beyond this particular receptor, the publication reports: Biological reproducibility was not directly assessed, although technical replication error appeared to be minimal. Because only a small number of patients were included, the study had limitations, and the results will need to be validated in larger populations as well as under other immunosuppression protocols. The most biologically relevant and donor-specific TCRbeta repertoire appeared to be identified by expanding Tregs with activated donor B cells.

Thawed PBMCs were FACS-sorted into unstimulated Tregs (CD4+CD25+CD127-), CD4+ non-Tregs (CD4+CD25-), CD4 cells and CD8 cells. Healthy control blood was obtained either as purchased buffy coats or from healthy volunteers. Healthy control blood was processed to PBMCs by Ficoll density gradient and cryopreserved, and patient PBMCs were collected before and after transplant. The sequenced sample consisted of CD4+ T cells from blood. This TCR derives from a human donor in good health. This receptor chain uses TRBV10-1 and TRBJ2-1, with TRBD2 matching 10 junction bases. The CDR3 reads CASFSGGALYNEQFF. The sequenced DNA is TGCGCCAGCTTCAGCGGGGGGGCCTTATACAATGAGCAGTTCTTC.